Following are 23 T cell receptor beta chains from one sample sequenced in a study of blood T cells in healthy people across ages. Combining a sample-barcoded 5' primer with a J-beta primer mix, a second PCR ran for roughly 7 to 12 cycles. TCRdb reprocessed the 5' RACE reads with MiXCR, giving one entry per CDR3 protein. This table has about 1.5 million distinct CDR3 sequences, approximately 43% appearing once. The sequenced material came from blood. The receptors come from a woman aged 18 to 35 in good health.

As regards this clonotype: This sequence may be a read error, since a much larger clone differs from it by one base. V and J are TRBV24-1 and TRBJ2-3, with D unclear. The CDR3 spans 14 residues. The V end lost 10 bases, the J end lost 1 base, and 14 bases lay between the germline ends. The germline gives CDR1 KGHDR, CDR2 SFDVKD. The CDR3 spells CATEHAAGTDTQYF. The DNA of the CDR3 is TGTGCCACTGAGCACGCCGCAGGCACAGATACGCAGTATTTT.

On this clonotype itself: The junction departs from the called germline gene at one end, perhaps through a read error. The rearrangement links TRBV29-1 to TRBJ2-2, with D perhaps given as TRBD1 or TRBD2 (6 bases each). This CDR3 contains 13 residues. Per germline, CDR1 SQVTM and CDR2 ANQGSEA. The DNA for the CDR3 is TGCAGCGTAGGAGGGGGGAACGCCGGGGAGCTGTTTTTT. Translating gives CSVGGGNAGELFF.

The chain uses TRBV19 and TRBJ1-4, with unresolved D. This CDR3 comprises 15 residues. From germline, CDR1 is LNHDA and CDR2 SQIVND (reference sequence). Trimming took 3 bases from V and 0 from J, leaving 8 bases between them. CDR3 loop: CASSMVGATNEKLFF. CDR3 DNA: TGTGCCAGTAGTATGGTCGGTGCAACTAATGAAAAACTGTTTTTT.

Details on this clonotype: An end of the junction differs from the germline gene, which may be a read error. This chain connects TRBV7-2 to TRBJ1-4; D is uncertain. CDR1 SGHTA and CDR2 FQGNSA come from the germline V gene. The CDR3 has 14 residues. DNA for the CDR3: TGTGCAAGCAGCTTAGGTTCGATGAATGAAAAACTGTTTTTT. Its protein product is CASSLGSMNEKLFF.

This clonotype was detected a few times. This rearrangement joins TRBV6-2 or TRBV6-3 to TRBJ2-4; D gene uncertain. The J call may be wrong; the DNA end is better matched by TRBJ2-7. Germline values: CDR1 MNHEY, CDR2 SVGEGT. CDR3 size: 11 residues. The CDR3 sequence: CASSFPHEQYF. The CDR3 coding sequence is TGTGCCAGCAGTTTCCCCCACGAGCAGTACTTC.

This clonotype was counted only a few times. V is TRBV4-3 and J is TRBJ2-1; 8 nucleotides align to TRBD1. The DNA end is more similar to TRBJ2-7, so the J call may be wrong. This CDR3 has 17 residues. Germline CDR1 and CDR2: LGHNA and YSLEER. CDR3 in DNA: TGCGCCAGCAGCCAAGAGTTAGGGCGCAGGGGGCCTGATGAGCAGTACTTC. Translated, it gives CASSQELGRRGPDEQYF.

This chain uses TRBV7-9 with TRBJ2-7; perhaps TRBD1 as D (5 bases). This CDR3 spans 17 amino acids. The V end lost 5 bases, the J end lost 3 bases, and 23 bases lay between the germline ends. The germline V gene has CDR1 SEHNR and CDR2 FQNEAQ (reference sequence). CDR3 sequence reads: CASSPFLAGISSYEQYF. CDR3 bases: TGTGCCAGCAGCCCCTTCCTGGCAGGGATAAGCAGCTACGAGCAGTACTTC.

This clonotype was observed a few times. The chain is built from TRBV7-8 and TRBJ1-1; 7 bases are a match to TRBD1. Trimming removed 8 bases from V and 3 bases from J; junction bases left unmatched: 6. This CDR3 region has 13 residues. Germline V gives CDR1 SGHVS, CDR2 FQNEAQ. The CDR3: CASLQGKDTEAFF. The CDR3 nucleotides are TGTGCCAGCTTACAGGGGAAGGACACTGAAGCTTTCTTT.

This clonotype came up a few times. The chain employs TRBV2 and TRBJ2-1; TRBD1 agrees at 8 bases. The CDR3 extends over 15 amino acids. Germline V gene sequence: CDR1 SNHLY, CDR2 FYNNEI. V was pared by 7 bases and J by 2 bases, with 7 bases of the junction left unmatched. The CDR3 DNA reads TGTGCCAGCACCGCCGGGACAGGCCCCTACAATGAGCAGTTCTTC. This gives the protein CASTAGTGPYNEQFF.

This clonotype was found many times. The V call is TRBV6-5, the J call TRBJ2-5, with 10 bases fitting TRBD1. V was clipped by 9 bases and J by 1 base; unmatched bases: 8. This CDR3 region has 15 residues. CDR1 and CDR2 from the germline V gene are MNHEY and SVGAGI. CDR3 region: CASTSGQGLQETQYF. CDR3 DNA sequence: TGTGCCAGTACATCGGGACAGGGGCTCCAAGAGACCCAGTACTTC.

V is TRBV6-2 or TRBV6-3 and J is TRBJ2-1, with D possibly being TRBD2 (6 bases). The germline gives CDR1 MNHEY, CDR2 SVGEGT. V was cut by 0 bases and J by 3 bases, with 18 bases left in between. The length of the CDR3 is 18 residues. The CDR3 spells CASSYSSPGVLVYNEQFF. CDR3 nucleotide sequence: TGTGCCAGCAGTTACTCCTCCCCGGGAGTCTTGGTCTACAATGAGCAGTTCTTC.

J is TRBJ2-1 and V is TRBV28, with TRBD2 as a possible D gene (5 bases). Trimming pared 2 bases from V and 10 bases from J, leaving 18 bases between. This CDR3 is 15 amino acids long. Germline V gives CDR1 MDHEN, CDR2 SYDVKM. CDR3 in DNA: TGTGCCAGCAGTTTACAGTCGGCGCTAGCAGGCGAGCAGTTCTTC. Translated: CASSLQSALAGEQFF.

The rearrangement links TRBV10-3 to TRBJ2-5, with D perhaps TRBD1 (5 bases). Germline V gives CDR1 ENHRY, CDR2 SYGVKD. There are 13 residues in the CDR3. V was shortened by 9 bases and J by 11 bases, with 22 bases between the two germline ends. The CDR3 loop reads CAIRGPADGEQYF. The CDR3 nucleotides are TGTGCCATTAGGGGCCCGGCGGACGGAGAGCAGTACTTC.

The V and J genes are TRBV20-1 and TRBJ2-1, with 8 bases identical to TRBD2. With 7 bases clipped from V and 3 bases from J, the junction kept 14 bases outside the gene matches. Germline V gene lookup returns CDR1 DFQATT and CDR2 SNEGSKA (reference sequence). This CDR3 contains 16 residues. CDR3 in amino acids: CSVGTRGASNYNEQFF. The CDR3, as DNA: TGCAGTGTAGGGACTAGAGGTGCCTCGAACTACAATGAGCAGTTCTTC.

This clonotype has ten or more counts. V is TRBV4-2 and J is TRBJ2-7; 9 bases match TRBD2. After removal of 1 base from V and 4 bases from J, the junction contained 8 bases not matched to a gene. The CDR3 spans 16 residues. The germline gives CDR1 LGHNA, CDR2 YNFKEQ. This CDR3 reads CASSQVYSGSFYEQYF. In nucleotides, the CDR3 is TGTGCCAGCAGCCAAGTATATAGCGGGAGTTTTTACGAGCAGTACTTC.

The CDR3 loop reads CASSFLPGPFNEKLFF. The CDR3 DNA reads as TGTGCCAGCAGTTTTCTGCCAGGGCCTTTTAATGAAAAACTGTTTTTT. The chain joins TRBV28 to TRBJ1-4; D perhaps matches TRBD1 (5 bases). The germline V and J ends were trimmed by 3 bases and 4 bases, with 15 bases remaining between them. The CDR3 runs 16 residues. Germline V gene lookup returns CDR1 MDHEN and CDR2 SYDVKM.

This chain uses TRBV5-1 with TRBJ1-2; TRBD1 matches at 8 bases. The CDR3 is 14 residues long. J was trimmed by 4 bases and V by 5 bases; bases with no gene match: 7. CDR1 SGHRS and CDR2 YFSETQ come from the germline V gene. DNA of the CDR3: TGCGCCAGCAGGGACAGGGACTTCCTCTATGGCTACACCTTC. Protein product: CASRDRDFLYGYTF. Together with reference TRBV5-1 and TRBJ1-2, the CDR3 gives the full variable domain: KAGVTQTPRYLIKTRGQQVTLSCSPISGHRSVSWYQQTPGQGLQFLFEYFSETQRNKGNFPGRFSGRQFSNSRSEMNVSTLELGDSALYLCASRDRDFLYGYTFGSGTRLTVV.

Ten or more counts support this clonotype. The CDR3 nucleotides are TGCAGTGCTAGGGGACAGGGGGCTAACTATGGCTACACCTTC. It encodes CSARGQGANYGYTF. The chain links TRBV20-1 to TRBJ1-2; 11 bases agree with TRBD1. In germline, CDR1 is DFQATT, CDR2 SNEGSKA (reference sequence). After removal of 3 bases from V and 0 bases from J, the junction contained 0 bases not matched to a gene. CDR3 length: 14 residues.

The chain couples TRBV3-1 to TRBJ2-7; TRBD1 might be the D (6 bases). Germline V gives CDR1 LGHDT, CDR2 YNNKEL (reference sequence). The germline V and J ends were trimmed by 5 bases and 6 bases, with 14 bases remaining between them. The CDR3 runs to 13 residues. The CDR3 here is CASSEADRSEQYF. In DNA form, the CDR3 reads TGTGCCAGCAGCGAAGCCGACAGGTCCGAGCAGTACTTC.

CDR3 coding DNA: TGTGCCAGCTCACCCTTGAGTCCGGATGAGCAGTTCTTC. Its protein product is CASSPLSPDEQFF. This chain connects TRBV18 to TRBJ2-1; D remains unclear. Per germline, CDR1 KGHSH and CDR2 LQKENI. The ends were cut back, 3 bases at V and 8 bases at J, with 11 bases in the middle. This CDR3 comprises 13 residues.

This clonotype was detected a few times. The chain recombines TRBV27 with TRBJ2-4; D is possibly TRBD1 or TRBD2 (6 bases each). CDR1 is MNHEY and CDR2 is SMNVEV in the germline V gene (reference sequence). This CDR3 comprises 13 residues. The V end was cut by 3 bases, the J end by 13 bases, with 16 bases between. In DNA form, the CDR3 reads TGTGCCAGCAGTTTTACAATGAGGGGGGAGCAGTACTTC. It codes for CASSFTMRGEQYF.

V is TRBV7-2 and J is TRBJ2-5, with TRBD2 matching over 10 bases. The CDR3 runs to 16 residues. V was clipped by 2 bases and J by 5 bases; unmatched bases: 8. The germline V gene has CDR1 SGHTA and CDR2 FQGNSA. The CDR3 spells CASSLRVSGGRETQYF. As DNA, the CDR3 is TGTGCCAGCAGCTTAAGGGTTAGCGGGGGGCGGGAGACCCAGTACTTC. Using reference TRBV7-2 and TRBJ2-5 for the parts outside the CDR3, the full variable domain is GAGVSQSPSNKVTEKGKDVELRCDPISGHTALYWYRQSLGQGLEFLIYFQGNSAPDKSGLPSDRFSAERTGGSVSTLTIQRTQQEDSAVYLCASSLRVSGGRETQYFGPGTRLLVL.

This chain links TRBV20-1 with TRBJ1-2; D gene uncertain. Germline V gene sequence: CDR1 DFQATT, CDR2 SNEGSKA (reference sequence). This CDR3 comprises 15 residues. Trimming cost V 0 bases and J 0 bases, with 11 bases left between them. The CDR3: CSARDRSSANYGYTF. The CDR3 DNA sequence: TGCAGTGCTAGAGATCGGTCCTCGGCTAACTATGGCTACACCTTC.